This TCR beta chain stems from a study of ipilimumab plus nivolumab after autologous stem cell transplantation. Turning to the study itself: DLBCL patients had primary refractory or relapsed disease.

TCRdb's copy holds only in-frame clones and misses some; the assay was immunoSEQ multiplex PCR. The profile covers over 75,000 clones, with more than 80% appearing a single time and around 2% taken by the ten largest. The TCR was taken from a male donor with diffuse large B-cell lymphoma. This specimen consisted of PBMCs, obtained in a trial of ipilimumab plus nivolumab as post-transplant consolidation.

The CDR3 spells CASSTGQGAAYGYTF. CDR3 DNA: TGTGCCAGCAGCACGGGACAGGGGGCCGCCTATGGCTACACCTTC. The chain joins TRBV5-5 to TRBJ1-2; the match to TRBD1 covers 12 bases. J was trimmed by 4 bases and V by 4 bases; bases with no gene match: 5. Per the germline V gene, CDR1 is SGHKS and CDR2 is YYEKEE (reference sequence). There are 15 residues in the CDR3.